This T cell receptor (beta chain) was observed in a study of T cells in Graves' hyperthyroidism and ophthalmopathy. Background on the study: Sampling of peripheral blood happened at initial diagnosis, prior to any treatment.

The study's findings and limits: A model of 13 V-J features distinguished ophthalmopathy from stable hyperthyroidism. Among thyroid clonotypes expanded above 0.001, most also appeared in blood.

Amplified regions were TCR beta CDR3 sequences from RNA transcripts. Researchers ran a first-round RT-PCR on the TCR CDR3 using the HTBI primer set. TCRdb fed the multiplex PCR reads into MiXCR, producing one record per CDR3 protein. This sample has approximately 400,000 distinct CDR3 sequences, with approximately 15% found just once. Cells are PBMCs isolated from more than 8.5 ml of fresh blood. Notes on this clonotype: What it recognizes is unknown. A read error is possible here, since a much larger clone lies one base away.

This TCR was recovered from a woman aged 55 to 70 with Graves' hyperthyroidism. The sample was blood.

Written as DNA, the CDR3 is TGCGCCAGCAGCCAACAGGGGGCCTCGAACACTGGAGCTTTCTTT. It encodes CASSQQGASNTGAFF. The chain uses TRBV5-1 and TRBJ1-1, with 9 bases that match TRBD1. The germline V gene has CDR1 SGHRS and CDR2 YFSETQ. The CDR3 totals 15 residues.